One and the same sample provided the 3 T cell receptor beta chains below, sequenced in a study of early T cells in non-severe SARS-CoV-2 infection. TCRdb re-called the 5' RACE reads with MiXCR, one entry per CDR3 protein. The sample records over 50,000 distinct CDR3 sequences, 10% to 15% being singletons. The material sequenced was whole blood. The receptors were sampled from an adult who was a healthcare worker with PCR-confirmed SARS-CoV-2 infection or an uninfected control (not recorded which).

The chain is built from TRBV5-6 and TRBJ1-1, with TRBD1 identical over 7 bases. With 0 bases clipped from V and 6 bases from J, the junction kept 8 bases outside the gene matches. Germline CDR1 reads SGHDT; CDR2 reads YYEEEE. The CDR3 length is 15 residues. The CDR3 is CASSLARDRVAEAFF. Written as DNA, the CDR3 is TGTGCCAGCAGCTTGGCCAGAGACAGGGTCGCTGAAGCTTTCTTT.

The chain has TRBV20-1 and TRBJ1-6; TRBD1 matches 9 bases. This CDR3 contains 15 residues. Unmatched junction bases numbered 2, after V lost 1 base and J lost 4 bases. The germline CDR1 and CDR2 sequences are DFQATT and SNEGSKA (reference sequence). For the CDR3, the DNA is TGCAGTGCTAGAGCGGACAGGGGTTATAATTCACCCCTCCACTTT. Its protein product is CSARADRGYNSPLHF.

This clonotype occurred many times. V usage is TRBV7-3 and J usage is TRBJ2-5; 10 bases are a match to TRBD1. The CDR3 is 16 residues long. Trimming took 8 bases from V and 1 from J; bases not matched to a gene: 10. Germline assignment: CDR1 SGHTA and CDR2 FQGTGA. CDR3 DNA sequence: TGTGCCAGCGCTAGGGGGACAGGGGTTACCCAAGAGACCCAGTACTTC. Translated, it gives CASARGTGVTQETQYF.